The entry below gives a single TCR beta chain sequence along with its context. Its target is unknown. One end of the junction is discordant with germline, which a read error may explain. This entry is derived from a study of T cell responses to AZD1222 COVID-19 vaccine. Study information: Second-dose intervals of approximately 4 or approximately 12 weeks were pooled.

This CDR3 has 10 residues. Study-wide results and caveats: Repertoire sampling was restricted to post-peak T cell response timepoints. Baseline serology detected seropositivity in only six or seven AZD1222 recipients.

Assay: immunoSEQ multiplex PCR; the TCRdb copy retains only in-frame clones and omits some. This table has some 200,000 clones, roughly 92% appearing once. This sequence was found in an adult in good health. The source material was peripheral blood, sampled on day 0 of AZD1222 vaccination. The gene calls are TRBV23-1 and TRBJ1-2, with 7 bases fitting TRBD1. TRBV23-1 is an ORF for which the function is uncertain. The CDR3 nucleotides read TGTCCGACAGGGAACTATGGCTACACCTTC. It specifies CPTGNYGYTF.